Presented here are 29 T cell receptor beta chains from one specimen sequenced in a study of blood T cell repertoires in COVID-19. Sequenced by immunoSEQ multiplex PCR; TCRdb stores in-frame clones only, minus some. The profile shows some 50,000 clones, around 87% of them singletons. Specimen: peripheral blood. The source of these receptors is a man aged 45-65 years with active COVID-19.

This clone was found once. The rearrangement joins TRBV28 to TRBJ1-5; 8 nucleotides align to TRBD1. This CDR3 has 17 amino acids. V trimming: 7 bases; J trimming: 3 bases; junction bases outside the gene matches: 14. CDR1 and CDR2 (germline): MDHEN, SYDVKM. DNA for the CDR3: TGTGCCAGCACCGAGACGTGGACAGGGCTGAACAATCAGCCCCAGCATTTT. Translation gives CASTETWTGLNNQPQHF.

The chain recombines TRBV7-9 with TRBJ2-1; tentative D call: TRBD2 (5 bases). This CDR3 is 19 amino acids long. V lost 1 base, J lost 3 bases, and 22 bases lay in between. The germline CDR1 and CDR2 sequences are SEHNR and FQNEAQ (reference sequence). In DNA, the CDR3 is TGTGCCAGCAGCTTAGATAGGGTCGGCCGGGGTCGTGGCTACAATGAGCAGTTCTTC. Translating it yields CASSLDRVGRGRGYNEQFF.

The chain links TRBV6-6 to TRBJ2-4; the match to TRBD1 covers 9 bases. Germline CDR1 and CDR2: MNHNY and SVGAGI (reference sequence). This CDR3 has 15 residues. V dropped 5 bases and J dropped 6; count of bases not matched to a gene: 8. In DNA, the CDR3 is TGTGCCAGCAGTATACAGGGGGCGCCGGGAAACATTCAGTACTTC. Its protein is CASSIQGAPGNIQYF.

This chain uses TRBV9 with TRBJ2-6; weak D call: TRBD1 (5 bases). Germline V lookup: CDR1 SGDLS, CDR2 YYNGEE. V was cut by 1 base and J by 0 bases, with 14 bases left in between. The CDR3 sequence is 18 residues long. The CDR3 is CASSVKDKPFSGANVLTF. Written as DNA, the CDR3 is TGTGCCAGCAGCGTAAAGGACAAGCCCTTCTCTGGGGCCAACGTCCTGACTTTC.

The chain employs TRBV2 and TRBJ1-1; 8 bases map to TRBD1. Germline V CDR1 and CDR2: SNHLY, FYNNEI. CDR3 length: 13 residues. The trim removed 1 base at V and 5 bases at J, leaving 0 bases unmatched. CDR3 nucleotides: TGTGCCAGCAGTGAAGGGACAGGGACTGAAGCTTTCTTT. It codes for CASSEGTGTEAFF. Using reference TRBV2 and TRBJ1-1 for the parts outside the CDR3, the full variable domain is EPEVTQTPSHQVTQMGQEVILRCVPISNHLYFYWYRQILGQKVEFLVSFYNNEISEKSEIFDDQFSVERPDGSNFTLKIRSTKLEDSAMYFCASSEGTGTEAFFGQGTRLTVV.

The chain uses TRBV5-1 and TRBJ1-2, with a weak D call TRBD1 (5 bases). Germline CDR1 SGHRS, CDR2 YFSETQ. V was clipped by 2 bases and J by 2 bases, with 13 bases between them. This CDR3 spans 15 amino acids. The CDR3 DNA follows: TGCGCCAGCAGCTTTGGAGACAGCCCGAACTATGGCTACACCTTC. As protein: CASSFGDSPNYGYTF.

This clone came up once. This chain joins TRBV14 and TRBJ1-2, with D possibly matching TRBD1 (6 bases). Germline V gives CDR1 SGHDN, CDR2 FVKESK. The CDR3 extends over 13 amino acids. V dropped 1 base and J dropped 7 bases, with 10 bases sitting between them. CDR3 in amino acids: CASSQAGDLGYTF. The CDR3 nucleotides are TGTGCCAGCAGCCAAGCAGGGGACCTTGGCTACACCTTC.

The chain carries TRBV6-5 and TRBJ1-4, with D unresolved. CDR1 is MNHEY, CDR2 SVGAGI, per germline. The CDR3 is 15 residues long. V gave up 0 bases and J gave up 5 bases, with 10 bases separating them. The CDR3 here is CASSYSRVGNEKLFF. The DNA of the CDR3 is TGTGCCAGCAGTTACTCGAGGGTCGGGAATGAAAAACTGTTTTTT.

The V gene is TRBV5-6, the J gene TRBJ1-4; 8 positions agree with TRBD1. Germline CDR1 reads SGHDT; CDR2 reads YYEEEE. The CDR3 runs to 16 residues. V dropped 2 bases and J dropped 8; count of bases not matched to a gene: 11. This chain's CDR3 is CASSLGRRQGREKLFF. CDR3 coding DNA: TGTGCCAGCAGCTTAGGGAGACGACAGGGGAGGGAAAAACTGTTTTTT. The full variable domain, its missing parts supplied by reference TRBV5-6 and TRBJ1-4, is DAGVTQSPTHLIKTRGQQVTLRCSPKSGHDTVSWYQQALGQGPQFIFQYYEEEERQRGNFPDRFSGHQFPNYSSELNVNALLLGDSALYLCASSLGRRQGREKLFFGSGTQLSVL.

Written as DNA, the CDR3 is TGTGCCAGCAGTTACTCGGGGGGTCAAGAGACCCAGTACTTC. Translating gives CASSYSGGQETQYF. The chain links TRBV6-6 to TRBJ2-5; the D gene is possibly TRBD2 (6 bases). CDR3 length: 14 amino acids. Looked up from germline, CDR1 is MNHNY and CDR2 is SVGAGI (reference sequence). Trimming removed 0 bases from V and 2 bases from J, with 7 bases in between.

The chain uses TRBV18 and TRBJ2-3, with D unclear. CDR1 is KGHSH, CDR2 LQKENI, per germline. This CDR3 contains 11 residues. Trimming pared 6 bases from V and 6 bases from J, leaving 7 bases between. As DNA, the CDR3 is TGTGCCAGCTCCGCAGCGGATACGCAGTATTTT. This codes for CASSAADTQYF.

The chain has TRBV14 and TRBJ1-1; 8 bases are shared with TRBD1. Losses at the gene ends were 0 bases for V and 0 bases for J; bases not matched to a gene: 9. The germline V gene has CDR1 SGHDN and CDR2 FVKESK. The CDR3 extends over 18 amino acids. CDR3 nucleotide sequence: TGTGCCAGCAGCCAAGATCTGACAGGGGTCCTCATGAACACTGAAGCTTTCTTT. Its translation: CASSQDLTGVLMNTEAFF. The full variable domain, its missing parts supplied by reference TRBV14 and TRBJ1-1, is EAGVTQFPSHSVIEKGQTVTLRCDPISGHDNLYWYRRVMGKEIKFLLHFVKESKQDESGMPNNRFLAERTGGTYSTLKVQPAELEDSGVYFCASSQDLTGVLMNTEAFFGQGTRLTVV.

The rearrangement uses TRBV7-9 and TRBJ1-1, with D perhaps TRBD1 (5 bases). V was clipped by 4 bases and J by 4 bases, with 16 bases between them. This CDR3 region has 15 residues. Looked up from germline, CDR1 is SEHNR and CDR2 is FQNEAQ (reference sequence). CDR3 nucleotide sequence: TGTGCCAGCAGCTCCCCCCGGGGAGGGGCCACTGAAGCTTTCTTT. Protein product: CASSSPRGGATEAFF. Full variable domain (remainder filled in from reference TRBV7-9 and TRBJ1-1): DTGVSQNPRHKITKRGQNVTFRCDPISEHNRLYWYRQTLGQGPEFLTYFQNEAQLEKSRLLSDRFSAERPKGSFSTLEIQRTEQGDSAMYLCASSSPRGGATEAFFGQGTRLTVV.

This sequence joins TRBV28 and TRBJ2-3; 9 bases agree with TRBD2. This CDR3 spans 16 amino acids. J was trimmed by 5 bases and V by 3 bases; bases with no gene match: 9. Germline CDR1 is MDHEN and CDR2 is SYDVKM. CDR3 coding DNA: TGTGCCAGCAGTTTGTCTGGCGGGGGGGCGGGAGATACGCAGTATTTT. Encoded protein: CASSLSGGGAGDTQYF.

The CDR3 sequence is CASSRDNSNYGYTF. CDR3 in DNA: TGTGCCAGTTCTCGGGACAACTCTAACTATGGCTACACCTTC. The chain joins TRBV9 to TRBJ1-2; D is perhaps TRBD1 (6 bases). The CDR3 sequence is 14 residues long. Germline loops: CDR1 SGDLS, CDR2 YYNGEE. V was trimmed by 8 bases and J by 0 bases, leaving 14 bases between them.

The CDR3 is CASSQDGRGADTQYF. The CDR3 DNA follows: TGCGCCAGCAGCCAAGACGGGAGGGGAGCAGATACGCAGTATTTT. V gene TRBV4-3 combines with J gene TRBJ2-3; 8 bases are a match to TRBD2. Germline CDR1 LGHNA, CDR2 YSLEER. There are 15 residues in the CDR3. J lost 4 bases, V lost 0 bases, and 3 bases had no gene match.

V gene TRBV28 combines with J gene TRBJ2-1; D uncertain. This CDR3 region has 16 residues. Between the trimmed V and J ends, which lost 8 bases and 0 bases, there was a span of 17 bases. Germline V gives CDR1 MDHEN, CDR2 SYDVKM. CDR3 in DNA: TGTGCCAGCCATTCCCCCGGGTCGCTCTCCTACAATGAGCAGTTCTTC. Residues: CASHSPGSLSYNEQFF. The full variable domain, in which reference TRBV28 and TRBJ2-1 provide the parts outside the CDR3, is DVKVTQSSRYLVKRTGEKVFLECVQDMDHENMFWYRQDPGLGLRLIYFSYDVKMKEKGDIPEGYSVSREKKERFSLILESASTNQTSMYLCASHSPGSLSYNEQFFGPGTRLTVL.

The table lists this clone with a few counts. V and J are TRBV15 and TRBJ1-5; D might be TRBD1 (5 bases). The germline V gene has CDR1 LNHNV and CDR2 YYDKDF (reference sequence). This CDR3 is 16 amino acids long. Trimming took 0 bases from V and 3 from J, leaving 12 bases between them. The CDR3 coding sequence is TGTGCCACCAGCAGAGATTCAGGCGGACACAATCAGCCCCAGCATTTT. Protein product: CATSRDSGGHNQPQHF.

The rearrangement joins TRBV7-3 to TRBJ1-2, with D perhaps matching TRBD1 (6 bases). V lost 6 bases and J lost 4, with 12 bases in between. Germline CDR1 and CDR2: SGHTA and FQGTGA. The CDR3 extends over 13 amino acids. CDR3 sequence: CASSPDSSYGYTF. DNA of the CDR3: TGTGCCAGCAGTCCGGACAGTTCCTATGGCTACACCTTC.

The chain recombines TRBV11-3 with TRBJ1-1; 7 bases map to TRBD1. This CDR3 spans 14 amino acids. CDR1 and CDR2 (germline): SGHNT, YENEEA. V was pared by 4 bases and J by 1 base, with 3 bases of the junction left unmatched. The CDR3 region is CASSSRTGNTEAFF. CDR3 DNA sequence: TGTGCCAGCAGCTCACGGACAGGGAACACTGAAGCTTTCTTT.

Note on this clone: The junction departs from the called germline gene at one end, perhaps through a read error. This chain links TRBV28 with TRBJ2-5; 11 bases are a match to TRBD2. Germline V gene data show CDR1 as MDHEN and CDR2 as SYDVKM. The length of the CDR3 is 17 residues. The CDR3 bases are TGTGCCAGCAGTTTGGTAGCGGGAGGGAGACTCCAACAGACCCAGTACTTC. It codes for CASSLVAGGRLQQTQYF.

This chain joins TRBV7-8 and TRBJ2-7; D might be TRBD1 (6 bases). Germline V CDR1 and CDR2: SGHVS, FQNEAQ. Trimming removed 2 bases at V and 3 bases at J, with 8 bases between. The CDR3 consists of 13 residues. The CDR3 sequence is CASSLSRGYEQYF. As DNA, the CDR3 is TGTGCCAGCAGCTTAAGCAGGGGCTACGAGCAGTACTTC.

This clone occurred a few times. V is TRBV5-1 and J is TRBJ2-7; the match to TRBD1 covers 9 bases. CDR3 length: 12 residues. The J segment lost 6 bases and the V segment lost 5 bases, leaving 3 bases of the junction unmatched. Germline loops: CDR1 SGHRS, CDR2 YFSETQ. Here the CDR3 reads CASRLTGGEQYF. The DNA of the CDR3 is TGCGCCAGCAGACTGACAGGGGGCGAGCAGTACTTC.

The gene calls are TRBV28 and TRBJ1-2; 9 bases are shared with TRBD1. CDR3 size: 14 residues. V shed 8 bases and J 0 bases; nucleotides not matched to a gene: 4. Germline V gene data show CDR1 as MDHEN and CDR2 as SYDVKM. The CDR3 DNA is TGTGCCAGCCAGTACAGGGGGCCTAACTATGGCTACACCTTC. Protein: CASQYRGPNYGYTF.

The CDR3 coding sequence is TGTGCCAGCAGCTCCCCCTTCCCGTCCGGGGAGCTGTTTTTT. Protein product: CASSSPFPSGELFF. The V gene is TRBV11-3, the J gene TRBJ2-2; no clear D gene. The CDR3 sequence is 14 residues long. Trimming took off 4 bases at V and 6 bases at J, with 12 bases between the two ends. Looked up from germline, CDR1 is SGHNT and CDR2 is YENEEA.

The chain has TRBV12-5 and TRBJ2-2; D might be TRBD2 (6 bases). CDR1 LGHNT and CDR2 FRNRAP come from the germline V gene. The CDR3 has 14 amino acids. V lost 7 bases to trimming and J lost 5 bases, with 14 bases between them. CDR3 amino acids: CASARGSGTGELFF. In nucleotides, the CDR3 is TGTGCTAGTGCCCGGGGGTCGGGAACCGGGGAGCTGTTTTTT.

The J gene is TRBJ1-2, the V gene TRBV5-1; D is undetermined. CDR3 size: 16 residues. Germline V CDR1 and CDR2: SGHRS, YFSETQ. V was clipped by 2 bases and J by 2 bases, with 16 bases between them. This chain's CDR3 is CASSLTPQEANYGYTF. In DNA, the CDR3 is TGCGCCAGCAGCTTAACCCCGCAGGAGGCGAACTATGGCTACACCTTC.

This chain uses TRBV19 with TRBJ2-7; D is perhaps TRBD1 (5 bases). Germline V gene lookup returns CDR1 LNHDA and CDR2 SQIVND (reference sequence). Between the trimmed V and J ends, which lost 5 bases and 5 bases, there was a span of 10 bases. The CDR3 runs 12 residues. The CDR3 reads CASSDSFHEQYF. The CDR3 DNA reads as TGTGCCAGTAGTGACAGTTTTCACGAGCAGTACTTC.

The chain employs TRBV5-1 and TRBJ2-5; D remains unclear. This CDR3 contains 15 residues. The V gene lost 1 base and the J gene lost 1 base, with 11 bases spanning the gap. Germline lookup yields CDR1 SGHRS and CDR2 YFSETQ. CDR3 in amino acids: CASSLIDNPQETQYF. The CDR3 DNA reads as TGCGCCAGCAGCTTGATTGACAACCCCCAAGAGACCCAGTACTTC.